The 18 T cell receptor beta chains listed next were all sequenced from one sample in a study of blood T cell repertoires in COVID-19. Assay: immunoSEQ multiplex PCR; the TCRdb copy retains only in-frame clones and omits some. The repertoire has about 200,000 clones, roughly nine tenths of them found once; the top ten carry around 0.76%. The sample taken for sequencing was peripheral blood. All receptors derive from a woman in her seventies with acute or convalescent COVID-19.

This sequence joins TRBV6-6 and TRBJ2-6; 11 bases map to TRBD1. The length of the CDR3 is 17 residues. Germline trimming cut 5 bases from V and 1 base from J; bases unmatched to any gene: 4. The germline V gene encodes CDR1 MNHNY and CDR2 SVGAGI (reference sequence). In DNA form, the CDR3 reads TGTGCCAGCAGTCGGACAGGGGGCGCATCTGGGGCCAACGTCCTGACTTTC. Translated: CASSRTGGASGANVLTF.

A few counts support this clone. The chain is built from TRBV5-6 and TRBJ1-5, with no clear D. CDR3 length equals 18 residues. From germline, CDR1 is SGHDT and CDR2 YYEEEE. The V gene lost 3 bases and the J gene lost 2 bases, with 21 bases spanning the gap. The CDR3 loop is CASSSYNYDSVGNQPQHF. The CDR3 bases are TGTGCCAGCAGCTCCTACAATTATGACTCGGTTGGCAATCAGCCCCAGCATTTT.

The J gene is TRBJ2-1, the V gene TRBV5-5, with a weak D call TRBD2 (6 bases). Trimming took 2 bases from V and 9 from J, leaving 15 bases between them. CDR1 SGHKS and CDR2 YYEKEE come from the germline V gene (reference sequence). The CDR3 spans 14 residues. CDR3 nucleotides: TGTGCCAGCAGCTTCGGGGGAGACGGGGTTGAGCAGTTCTTC. Amino acid sequence: CASSFGGDGVEQFF.

This sequence joins TRBV28 and TRBJ2-1; D gene unclear. CDR1 MDHEN and CDR2 SYDVKM come from the germline V gene. The CDR3 spans 12 residues. V gave up 6 bases and J gave up 8 bases, with 11 bases separating them. The CDR3 DNA sequence: TGTGCCAGCAGGACGACTCTCCATGAGCAGTTCTTC. Protein: CASRTTLHEQFF.

This clone was observed once. The gene calls are TRBV7-2 and TRBJ1-4; TRBD1 aligns across 8 bases. With 1 base clipped from V and 10 bases from J, the junction kept 2 bases outside the gene matches. There are 13 residues in the CDR3. Germline CDR1 SGHTA, CDR2 FQGNSA. CDR3 amino acids: CASSLEGTGKLFF. In nucleotides, the CDR3 is TGTGCCAGCAGCTTAGAAGGGACAGGAAAACTGTTTTTT.

This clone has only one observation. Distinct nucleotide sequences in the sample also encode this CDR3. The V call is TRBV6-5, the J call TRBJ1-5, with 9 positions matching TRBD1. V was clipped by 7 bases and J by 4 bases; unmatched bases: 5. Germline assignment: CDR1 MNHEY and CDR2 SVGAGI. The CDR3 has 14 residues. The CDR3 is CASKWGQGNQPQHF. CDR3 nucleotides: TGTGCCAGCAAATGGGGACAGGGAAATCAGCCCCAGCATTTT.

The V call is TRBV24-1, the J call TRBJ1-2; D is unclear. The length of the CDR3 is 11 residues. Germline CDR1 KGHDR, CDR2 SFDVKD. Trimming shortened V by 5 bases and J by 6 bases, and 6 bases separated the two germline ends. The CDR3 DNA reads as TGTGCCACCAGTGCCCAGGATGGCTACACCTTC. This encodes CATSAQDGYTF.

This rearrangement joins TRBV28 to TRBJ2-4; D perhaps matches TRBD1 (5 bases). The CDR3 is made up of 14 amino acids. The germline V and J ends were trimmed by 3 bases and 4 bases, with 10 bases remaining between them. Germline-derived CDR1 and CDR2 are MDHEN and SYDVKM. The CDR3 sequence is CASSFRAGKNIQYF. For the CDR3, the DNA is TGTGCCAGCAGTTTCCGGGCAGGGAAAAACATTCAGTACTTC. The variable domain in full, completed from reference TRBV28 and TRBJ2-4, reads DVKVTQSSRYLVKRTGEKVFLECVQDMDHENMFWYRQDPGLGLRLIYFSYDVKMKEKGDIPEGYSVSREKKERFSLILESASTNQTSMYLCASSFRAGKNIQYFGAGTRLSVL.

The chain combines TRBV28 with TRBJ2-1; 7 positions match TRBD2. Germline CDR1 MDHEN, CDR2 SYDVKM. CDR3 length: 15 residues. Losses at the gene ends were 6 bases for V and 4 bases for J; bases not matched to a gene: 9. The CDR3 DNA is TGTGCCAGCAGGGCGGGAGTTCCCGGGTACAATGAGCAGTTCTTC. Translating it yields CASRAGVPGYNEQFF.

This chain links TRBV18 with TRBJ1-1; the match to TRBD1 covers 7 bases. Looked up from germline, CDR1 is KGHSH and CDR2 is LQKENI. Trimming removed 3 bases from V and 4 bases from J; junction bases left unmatched: 5. The CDR3 runs 14 residues. Here the CDR3 DNA reads TGTGCCAGCTCACCCTCGGGACAGCCCACTGAAGCTTTCTTT. Its translation: CASSPSGQPTEAFF.

This clone was seen only a few times. The chain links TRBV20-1 to TRBJ2-5; a possible D gene is TRBD1 (5 bases). Germline V lookup: CDR1 DFQATT, CDR2 SNEGSKA (reference sequence). Trimming stripped 5 bases from V and 5 bases from J, with 9 bases between. The CDR3 has 11 amino acids. The CDR3 sequence: CSAGHGETQYF. In DNA, the CDR3 is TGCAGTGCTGGACACGGGGAGACCCAGTACTTC.

The V call is TRBV7-2, the J call TRBJ1-2; 7 bases map to TRBD1. There are 15 residues in the CDR3. With V trimmed by 0 bases and J by 7 bases, 8 bases remained unmatched. CDR1 is SGHTA and CDR2 is FQGNSA in the germline V gene. In DNA form, the CDR3 reads TGTGCCAGCAGCTTAGCGTTGGAGGGGGCGGGTGGCTACACCTTC. Residues: CASSLALEGAGGYTF.

V usage is TRBV5-1 and J usage is TRBJ1-1; 7 nucleotides align to TRBD1. Germline V CDR1 and CDR2: SGHRS, YFSETQ. The J segment lost 5 bases and the V segment lost 7 bases, leaving 11 bases of the junction unmatched. The CDR3 length is 14 residues. This CDR3 reads CASGKDRLGTEAFF. CDR3 bases: TGCGCCAGCGGAAAGGACAGGCTGGGGACTGAAGCTTTCTTT.

The gene calls are TRBV5-5 and TRBJ1-3, with TRBD1 identical over 8 bases. The CDR3 runs 13 residues. J gave up 7 bases and V 0 bases, and 0 bases lay outside the gene matches. Germline values: CDR1 SGHKS, CDR2 YYEKEE (reference sequence). CDR3 region: CASSLGQGNTIYF. In nucleotides, the CDR3 is TGTGCCAGCAGCTTGGGACAGGGGAACACCATATATTTT.

V gene TRBV6-5 combines with J gene TRBJ2-4; tentative D call: TRBD2 (5 bases). V was pared by 6 bases and J by 7 bases, with 13 bases between. CDR3 length equals 13 residues. Germline V CDR1 and CDR2: MNHEY, SVGAGI. CDR3 bases: TGTGCCAGCAGGGAGGCCGGAGGTAACATTCAGTACTTC. Protein product: CASREAGGNIQYF.

V gene TRBV9 combines with J gene TRBJ2-3; TRBD2 agrees at 13 bases. The CDR3 has 19 residues. J gave up 1 base and V 4 bases, and 12 bases lay outside the gene matches. CDR1 is SGDLS, CDR2 YYNGEE, per germline. In nucleotides, the CDR3 is TGTGCCAGCAGCCCGCGACTAGCGGGAGGTGGTCCGGGCACAGATACGCAGTATTTT. The encoded protein is CASSPRLAGGGPGTDTQYF.

This clone has more than one count but fewer than ten. The rearrangement joins TRBV5-4 to TRBJ1-5, with 10 bases that match TRBD1. CDR3 length: 18 amino acids. Germline-derived CDR1 and CDR2 are SGHNT and YYREEE (reference sequence). With V trimmed by 3 bases and J by 2 bases, 11 bases remained unmatched. CDR3 in amino acids: CASSSSGTGEMGNQPQHF. The CDR3, as DNA: TGTGCCAGCAGCTCCTCCGGGACAGGGGAGATGGGCAATCAGCCCCAGCATTTT.

The rearrangement links TRBV28 to TRBJ2-7, with TRBD1 matching over 9 bases. Germline V gene sequence: CDR1 MDHEN, CDR2 SYDVKM. V shed 7 bases, J shed 2 bases, and the junction held 9 bases outside the gene matches. The CDR3 has 15 residues. In DNA, the CDR3 is TGTGCCAGCAAGGTTACCGGGACAGGGACCTACGAGCAGTACTTC. Encoded protein: CASKVTGTGTYEQYF. The variable domain in full, completed from reference TRBV28 and TRBJ2-7, reads DVKVTQSSRYLVKRTGEKVFLECVQDMDHENMFWYRQDPGLGLRLIYFSYDVKMKEKGDIPEGYSVSREKKERFSLILESASTNQTSMYLCASKVTGTGTYEQYFGPGTRLTVT.